The 22 T cell receptor beta chains reported below all come from one sample, sequenced in a study of blood T cell repertoires in COVID-19. Assay: immunoSEQ multiplex PCR; the TCRdb copy retains only in-frame clones and omits some. Here the sample spans under 150,000 clones, about 90% being singletons. The sample comprised peripheral blood. The receptor source for this set is a woman aged 45 to 65 with acute or convalescent COVID-19.

This chain joins TRBV29-1 and TRBJ1-1, with TRBD1 matching over 7 bases. CDR1 is SQVTM and CDR2 is ANQGSEA in the germline V gene. This CDR3 is built from 15 residues. The trim removed 0 bases at V and 1 base at J, leaving 5 bases unmatched. This chain's CDR3 is CSVEDRGTRNTEAFF. The CDR3 DNA reads TGCAGCGTTGAAGACAGGGGGACACGGAACACTGAAGCTTTCTTT. Full variable domain (missing parts from reference TRBV29-1 and TRBJ1-1): SAVISQKPSRDICQRGTSLTIQCQVDSQVTMMFWYRQQPGQSLTLIATANQGSEATYESGFVIDKFPISRPNLTFSTLTVSNMSPEDSSIYLCSVEDRGTRNTEAFFGQGTRLTVV.

The rearrangement links TRBV5-1 to TRBJ2-3; D not certain. CDR3 length: 16 residues. V shed 0 bases and J shed 1 base, with 12 bases lying between them. The germline gives CDR1 SGHRS, CDR2 YFSETQ. Written as DNA, the CDR3 is TGCGCCAGCAGCTTGGATGGTAGCAGCGGCACAGATACGCAGTATTTT. Amino acid sequence: CASSLDGSSGTDTQYF.

This chain uses TRBV5-8 with TRBJ1-2, with a possible D match to TRBD1 (6 bases). There are 13 residues in the CDR3. The V end was cut by 6 bases, the J end by 4 bases, with 13 bases between. The V gene's germline CDR1 is SGHTS and CDR2 YDEGEE. CDR3 DNA: TGTGCCAGCACTTCAGGGGTTGCCTATGGCTACACCTTC. This codes for CASTSGVAYGYTF. The full variable domain, rest sourced from reference TRBV5-8 and TRBJ1-2, is EAGVTQSPTHLIKTRGQQATLRCSPISGHTSVYWYQQALGLGLQFLLWYDEGEERNRGNFPPRFSGRQFPNYSSELNVNALELEDSALYLCASTSGVAYGYTFGSGTRLTVV.

The chain links TRBV6-5 to TRBJ1-5, with D maybe TRBD1 (6 bases). Germline loops: CDR1 MNHEY, CDR2 SVGAGI. The CDR3 extends over 13 amino acids. Trimming shortened V by 6 bases and J by 5 bases, and 11 bases separated the two germline ends. CDR3 sequence: CASRAGQYQPQHF. The CDR3 bases are TGTGCCAGCAGAGCGGGACAATATCAGCCCCAGCATTTT.

This chain joins TRBV25-1 and TRBJ2-2; 9 bases agree with TRBD1. V was pared by 6 bases and J by 7 bases, with 9 bases of the junction left unmatched. The CDR3 runs to 15 residues. Germline values: CDR1 MGHDK, CDR2 SYGVNS. This chain's CDR3 is CASRARTGADGELFF. The CDR3 nucleotides read TGTGCCAGCAGGGCACGGACAGGGGCGGACGGGGAGCTGTTTTTT.

The CDR3 sequence is CAWDPRGGTSGELFF. CDR3 sequence (DNA): TGTGCCTGGGACCCCCGGGGGGGGACCTCCGGGGAGCTGTTTTTT. The genes are TRBV30 and TRBJ2-2; 8 nucleotides line up with TRBD2. V dropped 5 bases and J dropped 6; count of bases not matched to a gene: 11. Germline CDR1 GTSNPN, CDR2 SVGIG (reference sequence). CDR3 length equals 15 residues.

The V and J genes are TRBV6-1 and TRBJ1-6; possibly TRBD1 for D (6 bases). The CDR3 is 17 residues long. Germline V gives CDR1 MNHNS, CDR2 SASEGT. The V end lost 1 base, the J end lost 10 bases, and 20 bases lay between the germline ends. This CDR3 reads CASSEDRNRAFLSPLHF. CDR3 DNA: TGTGCCAGCAGTGAAGATAGGAACAGGGCTTTTCTATCACCCCTCCACTTT.

The rearrangement links TRBV29-1 to TRBJ2-7, with D tentatively TRBD1 (6 bases). V was cut by 6 bases and J by 4 bases, with 13 bases left in between. This CDR3 region has 12 residues. Germline CDR1 reads SQVTM; CDR2 reads ANQGSEA. CDR3 sequence: CSVGQTEYEQYF. CDR3 nucleotide sequence: TGCAGCGTAGGACAGACGGAATACGAGCAGTACTTC.

The chain recombines TRBV11-2 with TRBJ1-3; D is ambiguous. The CDR3 is made up of 16 amino acids. The V end was cut by 8 bases, the J end by 0 bases, with 17 bases between. Germline V gives CDR1 SGHAT, CDR2 FQNNGV. CDR3 in DNA: TGTGCCAGCTTGGGTTACTCAGGCTACTCTGGAAACACCATATATTTT. It encodes CASLGYSGYSGNTIYF.

The rearrangement links TRBV2 to TRBJ1-2; D remains unclear. V lost 3 bases, J lost 1 base, and 12 bases lay in between. Germline loops: CDR1 SNHLY, CDR2 FYNNEI. CDR3 length: 15 residues. CDR3 residues: CASSDYRGLNYGYTF. The CDR3 region has the DNA TGTGCCAGCAGTGACTACCGGGGTCTTAACTATGGCTACACCTTC.

The rearrangement links TRBV7-9 to TRBJ2-3; TRBD2 aligns across 8 bases. The trim removed 5 bases at V and 0 bases at J, leaving 10 bases unmatched. Per germline, CDR1 SEHNR and CDR2 FQNEAQ (reference sequence). This CDR3 spans 17 amino acids. CDR3 sequence (DNA): TGTGCCAGCAGCGACGGGATTTCGGGGGGGAGCACAGATACGCAGTATTTT. Protein sequence: CASSDGISGGSTDTQYF. The variable domain in full, with the rest retrieved from reference TRBV7-9 and TRBJ2-3, is DTGVSQNPRHKITKRGQNVTFRCDPISEHNRLYWYRQTLGQGPEFLTYFQNEAQLEKSRLLSDRFSAERPKGSFSTLEIQRTEQGDSAMYLCASSDGISGGSTDTQYFGPGTRLTVL.

This chain joins TRBV6-2 or TRBV6-3 and TRBJ2-3; 9 nucleotides align to TRBD2. Trimming took 9 bases from V and 0 from J; bases not matched to a gene: 4. In germline, CDR1 is MNHEY, CDR2 SVGEGT. There are 14 residues in the CDR3. CDR3 DNA: TGTGCCAGTAGCCTAGCGGGGAGCACAGATACGCAGTATTTT. This encodes CASSLAGSTDTQYF.

The chain carries TRBV3-1 (or the pseudogene TRBV3-2) and TRBJ1-6; 7 nucleotides line up with TRBD1. With V trimmed by 5 bases and J by 8 bases, 6 bases remained unmatched. CDR3 size: 14 residues. The V gene's germline CDR1 is LGHDT and CDR2 YNNKEL (reference sequence). CDR3: CASSRGLGDSPLHF. CDR3 nucleotides: TGTGCCAGCAGCAGGGGGCTTGGCGATTCACCCCTCCACTTT.

The chain is built from TRBV29-1 and TRBJ2-2, with 7 positions matching TRBD2. The J segment lost 6 bases and the V segment lost 7 bases, leaving 17 bases of the junction unmatched. CDR3 length: 16 amino acids. Germline-derived CDR1 and CDR2 are SQVTM and ANQGSEA. The CDR3 nucleotides are TGCAGCGCTGGACCCGGCGGGGGTTTAGCGGCCGGGGAGCTGTTTTTT. Its protein product is CSAGPGGGLAAGELFF.

The CDR3 loop is CASSPQGAGELFF. The CDR3, as DNA: TGTGCCAGCTCACCACAGGGGGCCGGGGAGCTGTTTTTT. The chain combines TRBV18 with TRBJ2-2, with TRBD1 as a possible D gene (6 bases). V lost 1 base and J 6 bases, leaving 6 bases between the germline ends. There are 13 residues in the CDR3. Looked up from germline, CDR1 is KGHSH and CDR2 is LQKENI.

This chain connects TRBV28 to TRBJ2-3; possible D gene TRBD1, 8 bases. CDR1 is MDHEN and CDR2 is SYDVKM in the germline V gene. The length of the CDR3 is 15 residues. The V end was cut by 6 bases, the J end by 3 bases, with 16 bases between. CDR3 loop: CASSSTGGGTDTQYF. In nucleotides, the CDR3 is TGTGCCAGCAGCTCAACAGGGGGGGGTACAGATACGCAGTATTTT.

This chain connects TRBV7-2 to TRBJ2-7, with 8 nucleotides matching TRBD2. V shed 0 bases and J 5 bases; nucleotides not matched to a gene: 12. Germline CDR1 is SGHTA and CDR2 is FQGNSA. The CDR3 runs 17 residues. The CDR3 nucleotides read TGTGCCAGCAGCTTAGCGTTTTTTGCGGGGGGCGTCAACGAGCAGTACTTC. It translates to CASSLAFFAGGVNEQYF.

This clone was recorded only once. The V call is TRBV4-2, the J call TRBJ2-7, with 7 positions matching TRBD1. The CDR3 is made up of 16 amino acids. V lost 3 bases to trimming and J lost 2 bases; unmatched junction nucleotides: 10. Germline values: CDR1 LGHNA, CDR2 YNFKEQ. Written as DNA, the CDR3 is TGTGCCAGCAGCCAGGAGGATTTGCAGGGGGCCTACGAGCAGTACTTC. Its translation is CASSQEDLQGAYEQYF.

The genes are TRBV5-1 and TRBJ1-4; D may be TRBD1 (6 bases). This CDR3 is built from 14 residues. Trimming removed 3 bases at V and 2 bases at J, with 8 bases between. Per the germline V gene, CDR1 is SGHRS and CDR2 is YFSETQ. The CDR3 is CASSSGVTNEKLFF. The CDR3 DNA sequence: TGCGCCAGCAGCTCAGGGGTGACTAATGAAAAACTGTTTTTT. Based on the CDR3 plus reference TRBV5-1 and TRBJ1-4, the full variable domain is KAGVTQTPRYLIKTRGQQVTLSCSPISGHRSVSWYQQTPGQGLQFLFEYFSETQRNKGNFPGRFSGRQFSNSRSEMNVSTLELGDSALYLCASSSGVTNEKLFFGSGTQLSVL.

This clone was counted a single time. V and J are TRBV12-2 and TRBJ1-5; TRBD1 is taken as the D call from the table, unchecked against the DNA. TRBV12-2 is a pseudogene segment. The CDR3 runs to 16 residues. CDR3 amino acids: CASRLPKTGGNQPQHF. DNA for the CDR3: TGTGCAAGTCGCTTACCTAAGACAGGGGGCAATCAGCCCCAGCATTTT.

The chain employs TRBV12-3 or TRBV12-4 and TRBJ1-1, with unresolved D. This CDR3 is 12 amino acids long. V gave up 1 base and J gave up 8 bases, with 8 bases separating them. The DNA for the CDR3 is TGTGCCAGCAGTTTAGACTCCCTAGAAGCTTTCTTT. It specifies CASSLDSLEAFF.

V gene TRBV25-1 combines with J gene TRBJ1-2; D call uncertain. Germline CDR1 reads MGHDK; CDR2 reads SYGVNS. The CDR3 totals 15 residues. Trimming took off 3 bases at V and 6 bases at J, with 17 bases between the two ends. The chain's CDR3 is CASSDPLGGINGYTF. CDR3 DNA sequence: TGTGCCAGCAGTGACCCCCTCGGAGGGATTAATGGCTACACCTTC.